A selection of T cell receptor beta chains follows, all from one sample in a study of tumor-infiltrating lymphocytes in primary liver carcinoma. MiXCR, applied by TCRdb to the multiplex PCR reads, yields one record per CDR3 protein. The sample has 300,000 to 400,000 distinct CDR3 sequences, less than 65% seen once. Sample: peripheral blood. The receptors here all came from a man aged 35-49 years with primary liver carcinoma and hepatitis B virus infection. Both conserved end residues are part of each CDR3.

cdr3_aa: CASSPGTETDTRYF; v_call: TRBV7-9; j_call: TRBJ2-3
cdr3_aa: CASRSLRDRRETQYF; v_call: TRBV11-2; j_call: TRBJ2-5
cdr3_aa: CASRDRNSNKPQHF; v_call: TRBV6-1; j_call: TRBJ1-5
cdr3_aa: CACSAGLADYNEQFF; v_call: TRBV5-6; j_call: TRBJ2-1
cdr3_aa: CASSEQGLEKTEAFF; v_call: TRBV10-1; j_call: TRBJ1-1
cdr3_aa: CARSNRGVGNTIYF; v_call: TRBV7-8; j_call: TRBJ1-3
cdr3_aa: CGSSGNTDTQYF; v_call: TRBV5-6; j_call: TRBJ2-3
cdr3_aa: CASSPFRPNTEAFF; v_call: TRBV6-2/TRBV6-3; j_call: TRBJ1-1
cdr3_aa: CASSKGSPYNEQFF; v_call: TRBV6-5; j_call: TRBJ2-1
cdr3_aa: CASSTWTGEAEAFF; v_call: TRBV11-2; j_call: TRBJ1-1
cdr3_aa: CASSYGSEFTEAFF; v_call: TRBV6-2/TRBV6-3; j_call: TRBJ1-1
cdr3_aa: CSVEPDRGRQEIQYF; v_call: TRBV29-1; j_call: TRBJ2-5
cdr3_aa: CASSQGESREQYF; v_call: TRBV4-1; j_call: TRBJ2-7
cdr3_aa: CASSLAVDRTSTVTQYF; v_call: TRBV13; j_call: TRBJ2-3
cdr3_aa: CTSSSRQGAGGYTF; v_call: TRBV11-2; j_call: TRBJ1-2
cdr3_aa: CASSVRKGQFTEAFF; v_call: TRBV28; j_call: TRBJ1-1
cdr3_aa: CASSGFRDRSLEQYF; v_call: TRBV7-9; j_call: TRBJ2-7
cdr3_aa: CASRLEAGGTDTQYF; v_call: TRBV11-2; j_call: TRBJ2-3